A single sample is the source of the 16 T cell receptor beta chains below, sequenced in a study of blood T cell repertoires in COVID-19. Here immunoSEQ multiplex PCR was the method, and the copy in TCRdb shows in-frame clones only, minus some. Of about 220,000 clones listed, about four fifths were seen once; the top ten hold approximately 3.8%. The sequenced sample was peripheral blood. The receptors derive from a woman older than 75 with acute or convalescent COVID-19.

CDR3 nucleotides: TGTGCCAGCAGTGAACGGGGGGACGGGGAGCTGTTTTTT. Translation gives CASSERGDGELFF. The genes are TRBV6-1 and TRBJ2-2, with 7 nucleotides matching TRBD2. The germline V gene has CDR1 MNHNS and CDR2 SASEGT. The V segment lost 2 bases and the J segment 7 bases; nucleotides outside the gene matches: 1. CDR3 size: 13 residues.

This chain joins TRBV28 and TRBJ1-2; 9 nucleotides agree with TRBD1. The CDR3 is 17 amino acids. CDR1 MDHEN and CDR2 SYDVKM come from the germline V gene. The junction had 10 bases not matched to a gene; V was cut back by 5 bases and J by 0 bases. The CDR3 nucleotides are TGTGCCAGCAGTGGGCAAGGACAGGGGATAACTAACTATGGCTACACCTTC. This gives the protein CASSGQGQGITNYGYTF.

The chain couples TRBV6-1 to TRBJ2-7, with D possibly matching TRBD1 (5 bases). The CDR3 loop spans 14 amino acids. The germline CDR1 and CDR2 sequences are MNHNS and SASEGT. V was cut by 3 bases and J by 2 bases, with 11 bases left in between. DNA for the CDR3: TGTGCCAGCAGTGATGGAGACAGTCCCTACGAGCAGTACTTC. This translates into CASSDGDSPYEQYF.

This chain joins TRBV15 and TRBJ1-5, with 10 positions matching TRBD1. CDR3 length: 18 amino acids. The germline V gene has CDR1 LNHNV and CDR2 YYDKDF (reference sequence). J was trimmed by 2 bases and V by 0 bases; bases with no gene match: 7. For the CDR3, the DNA is TGTGCCACCAGCAGAGATCCCTCGGGGACAGGGGGCAATCAGCCCCAGCATTTT. Its translation: CATSRDPSGTGGNQPQHF.

The chain links TRBV6-5 to TRBJ1-1; 9 bases fit TRBD1. Germline-derived CDR1 and CDR2 are MNHEY and SVGAGI. The junction had 3 bases not matched to a gene; V was cut back by 6 bases and J by 4 bases. The CDR3 sequence is 13 residues long. In DNA form, the CDR3 reads TGTGCCAGCAGCCGACAGGGGGGCACTGAAGCTTTCTTT. This translates into CASSRQGGTEAFF.

CDR3 residues: CASSWDRATEAFF. The CDR3 DNA reads TGTGCCAGCAGCTGGGACAGGGCCACTGAAGCTTTCTTT. The J gene is TRBJ1-1, the V gene TRBV7-2, with 9 positions matching TRBD1. The CDR3 spans 13 residues. Germline assignment: CDR1 SGHTA and CDR2 FQGNSA. Trimming at V came to 4 bases and at J to 4 bases, leaving 1 base not matched to a gene.

The chain is built from TRBV11-3 and TRBJ1-3, with D tentatively TRBD1 (5 bases). Germline values: CDR1 SGHNT, CDR2 YENEEA. The CDR3 extends over 13 amino acids. V was pared by 4 bases and J by 6 bases, with 10 bases between. The CDR3 coding sequence is TGTGCCAGCAGCTACGACAGATCAAACACCATATATTTT. It specifies CASSYDRSNTIYF.

This chain uses TRBV24-1 with TRBJ1-1, with 8 bases matching TRBD1. The V segment lost 3 bases and the J segment 11 bases; nucleotides outside the gene matches: 13. The V gene's germline CDR1 is KGHDR and CDR2 SFDVKD. CDR3 length: 15 amino acids. The CDR3 DNA sequence: TGTGCCACCAGTGATCCTGCGGACAGGGCCGGTCGTGCTTTCTTT. Protein sequence: CATSDPADRAGRAFF.

This clone was counted a few times. This chain connects TRBV12-5 to TRBJ2-1; perhaps TRBD1 as D (5 bases). Germline CDR1 is LGHNT and CDR2 is FRNRAP. V was pared by 3 bases and J by 6 bases, with 9 bases between. The CDR3 covers 13 residues. As DNA, the CDR3 is TGTGCTAGTGGTTTCAACAGGCGCAATGAGCAGTTCTTC. Translation gives CASGFNRRNEQFF. Based on the CDR3 plus reference TRBV12-5 and TRBJ2-1, the full variable domain is DARVTQTPRHKVTEMGQEVTMRCQPILGHNTVFWYRQTMMQGLELLAYFRNRAPLDDSGMPKDRFSAEMPDATLATLKIQPSEPRDSAVYFCASGFNRRNEQFFGPGTRLTVL.

This chain joins TRBV5-1 and TRBJ2-7; D is possibly TRBD1 (5 bases). CDR3 size: 16 residues. Germline loops: CDR1 SGHRS, CDR2 YFSETQ. The germline V and J ends were trimmed by 0 bases and 3 bases, with 16 bases remaining between them. The CDR3 reads CASSLGLSDTIYEQYF. CDR3 DNA sequence: TGCGCCAGCAGCTTGGGACTGTCGGACACCATCTACGAGCAGTACTTC.

The chain couples TRBV19 to TRBJ1-2, with TRBD1 matching 7 bases. This CDR3 is built from 13 residues. Germline V gene data show CDR1 as LNHDA and CDR2 as SQIVND (reference sequence). V trimming: 9 bases; J trimming: 2 bases; junction bases outside the gene matches: 6. CDR3 sequence reads: CASRDRANYGYTF. The CDR3 DNA reads TGTGCCAGCCGCGACAGGGCGAACTATGGCTACACCTTC.

This clone appeared a few times. V and J are TRBV3-1 (or the pseudogene TRBV3-2) and TRBJ2-3, with 10 bases that match TRBD1. In germline, CDR1 is LGHDT, CDR2 YNNKEL (reference sequence). The CDR3 is made up of 15 amino acids. J lost 8 bases, V lost 3 bases, and 8 bases had no gene match. The CDR3 DNA reads as TGTGCCAGCAGCCAGGGACAGGGGAGAGTAGGTACGCAGTATTTT. Its protein is CASSQGQGRVGTQYF.

The chain couples TRBV12-5 to TRBJ1-6, with unresolved D. V was cut by 5 bases and J by 2 bases, with 16 bases left in between. This CDR3 comprises 17 residues. The germline V gene encodes CDR1 LGHNT and CDR2 FRNRAP. The DNA for the CDR3 is TGTGCTAGTGGTCCAGACCCGGGTGGAACCTATAATTCACCCCTCCACTTT. It yields the protein CASGPDPGGTYNSPLHF. Using reference TRBV12-5 and TRBJ1-6 for the parts outside the CDR3, the full variable domain is DARVTQTPRHKVTEMGQEVTMRCQPILGHNTVFWYRQTMMQGLELLAYFRNRAPLDDSGMPKDRFSAEMPDATLATLKIQPSEPRDSAVYFCASGPDPGGTYNSPLHFGNGTRLTVT.

The chain employs TRBV5-4 and TRBJ2-7; TRBD1 is a possible D gene (6 bases). V was cut by 4 bases and J by 4 bases, with 15 bases left in between. Germline assignment: CDR1 SGHNT and CDR2 YYREEE (reference sequence). This CDR3 comprises 14 residues. In DNA, the CDR3 is TGTGCCAGCAGCCGCCGGGACACAATTTACGAGCAGTACTTC. This gives the protein CASSRRDTIYEQYF.

V gene TRBV6-6 combines with J gene TRBJ1-2; no clear D. The germline CDR1 and CDR2 sequences are MNHNY and SVGAGI (reference sequence). V was pared by 2 bases and J by 4 bases, with 11 bases between. CDR3 size: 14 residues. The CDR3, as DNA: TGTGCCAGCAGTTACGAAGCACCCCGCTATGGCTACACCTTC. Its translation: CASSYEAPRYGYTF.

In DNA form, the CDR3 reads TGTGCCAGCAGCTCAGACAGGGGGCGCGGAGCTTTCTTT. It codes for CASSSDRGRGAFF. The rearrangement joins TRBV12-3 or TRBV12-4 to TRBJ1-1, with 10 positions matching TRBD1. CDR3 length: 13 residues. V was pared by 6 bases and J by 10 bases, with 8 bases of the junction left unmatched.